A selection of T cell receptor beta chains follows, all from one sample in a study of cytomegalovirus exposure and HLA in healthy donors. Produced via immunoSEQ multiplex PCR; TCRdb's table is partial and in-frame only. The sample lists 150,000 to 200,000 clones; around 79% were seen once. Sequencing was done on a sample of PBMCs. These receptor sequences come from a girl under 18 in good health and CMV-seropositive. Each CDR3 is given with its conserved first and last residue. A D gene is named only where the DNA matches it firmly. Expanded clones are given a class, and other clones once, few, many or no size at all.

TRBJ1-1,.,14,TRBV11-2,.,TGTGCCAGCAGCTTACTTTCCCCGGGGACTGAAGCTTTCTTT,CASSLLSPGTEAFF
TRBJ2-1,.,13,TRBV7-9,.,TGTGCCAGCAGCGTGACATCAGACAATGAGCAGTTCTTC,CASSVTSDNEQFF
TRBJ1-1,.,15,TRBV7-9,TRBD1,TGTGCCAGCCTTACCCCGGGACAGAGGAACACTGAAGCTTTCTTT,CASLTPGQRNTEAFF
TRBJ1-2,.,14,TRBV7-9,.,TGTGCCAGCAGCCTATTCGACAGCCCCGATGGCTACACCTTC,CASSLFDSPDGYTF
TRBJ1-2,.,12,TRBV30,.,TGTGCCTGGAGTGGGGAGTCCTATGGCTACACCTTC,CAWSGESYGYTF
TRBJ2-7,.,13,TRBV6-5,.,TGTGCCAGCAGGCGGATGGGGGGAGACGAGCAGTACTTC,CASRRMGGDEQYF
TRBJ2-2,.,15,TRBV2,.,TGTGCCAGCAGTCTATCGGGGGATGCCGCCGGGGAGCTGTTTTTT,CASSLSGDAAGELFF
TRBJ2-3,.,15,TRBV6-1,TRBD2,TGTGCCAGCAGTGAACTGCGGGGGGCCACAGATACGCAGTATTTT,CASSELRGATDTQYF
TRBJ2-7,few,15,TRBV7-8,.,TGTGCCAGCAGCTTAGCATCCCTTGCGGACTACGAGCAGTACTTC,CASSLASLADYEQYF
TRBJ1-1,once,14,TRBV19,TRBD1,TGTGCCAGTAGTAAAGCCGGGACAGTCACTGAAGCTTTCTTT,CASSKAGTVTEAFF
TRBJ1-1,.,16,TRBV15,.,TGTGCCACCAGCAGAGAAGTACAGGGTATTCGGAATGAAGCTTTCTTT,CATSREVQGIRNEAFF
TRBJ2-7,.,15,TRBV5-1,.,TGCGCCAGCAGCTCGGGGTTGTCTGGACTCTACGAGCAGTACTTC,CASSSGLSGLYEQYF
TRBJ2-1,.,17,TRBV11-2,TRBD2,TGTGCCAGCAGCTTAGACACCGGGACTAGCTCCTACAATGAGCAGTTCTTC,CASSLDTGTSSYNEQFF
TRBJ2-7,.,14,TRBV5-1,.,TGCGCCAGCAGCTTGGACAGGGCCTCCTACGAGCAGTACTTC,CASSLDRASYEQYF
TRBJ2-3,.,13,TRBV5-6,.,TGTGCCAGTTATGGACTACCCACAGATACGCAGTATTTT,CASYGLPTDTQYF
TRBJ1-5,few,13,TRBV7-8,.,TGTGCCAGCAGCTTAAACAGTTATCAGCCCCAGCATTTT,CASSLNSYQPQHF
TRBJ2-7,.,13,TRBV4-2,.,TGTGCCAGCAGCCAGAGGGACAACTACGAGCAGTACTTC,CASSQRDNYEQYF
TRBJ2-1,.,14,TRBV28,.,TGTGCCAGCAGCCCCGGGGGAGGCCAAAATGAGCAGTTCTTC,CASSPGGGQNEQFF
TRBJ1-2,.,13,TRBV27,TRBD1,TGTGCCAGCGGACAGGGGGCCGTTGCTGGCTACACCTTC,CASGQGAVAGYTF
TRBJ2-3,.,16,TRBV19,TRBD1,TGTGCCAGTAGTATAGCCCGAGGACAGGGCAGAGATACGCAGTATTTT,CASSIARGQGRDTQYF
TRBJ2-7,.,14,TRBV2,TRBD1,TGTGCCAGCAGTGAAAGACAGGGTAACGGCGAGCAGTACTTC,CASSERQGNGEQYF
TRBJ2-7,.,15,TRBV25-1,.,TGTGCCAGCAGCCCGAGGGCAGGTCTCGACTACGAGCAGTACTTC,CASSPRAGLDYEQYF
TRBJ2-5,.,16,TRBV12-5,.,TGTGCTAGTGGTCTACTCCCCTCCGTAATCGGGGGGACCCAGTACTTC,CASGLLPSVIGGTQYF
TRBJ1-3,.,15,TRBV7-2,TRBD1,TGTGCCAGCAGCTTAGAGACAGGGTCTGGAAACACCATATATTTT,CASSLETGSGNTIYF
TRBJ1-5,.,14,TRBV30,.,TGTGCCTGGAGTGTTAACGGGGTCACTCAGCCCCAGCATTTT,CAWSVNGVTQPQHF
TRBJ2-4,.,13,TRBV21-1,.,TGTGCCACCAAGGACAGGGGAAAAAACATTCAGTACTTC,CATKDRGKNIQYF
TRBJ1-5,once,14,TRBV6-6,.,TGTGCCAGCAGACGACAGGTCGCCGGTCAGCCCCAGCATTTT,CASRRQVAGQPQHF
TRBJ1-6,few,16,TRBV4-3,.,TGCGCCAGCTCTGGGGGCGCCGGCCCCTATAATTCACCCCTCCACTTT,CASSGGAGPYNSPLHF
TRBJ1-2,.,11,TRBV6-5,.,TGTGCCAGCCAGGATAACTATGGCTACACCTTC,CASQDNYGYTF
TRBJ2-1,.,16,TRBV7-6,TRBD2,TGTGCCAGCAGCCCGCAGACTAGCGGGGGAGTGAATGAGCAGTTCTTC,CASSPQTSGGVNEQFF
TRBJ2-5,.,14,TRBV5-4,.,TGTGCCAGCAGCCAGCAGGACAGCCAAGAGACCCAGTACTTC,CASSQQDSQETQYF
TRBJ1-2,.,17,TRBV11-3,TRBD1,TGTGCCAGCAGCTATAAGGTGAGACAGGGGGCCCTTGGTGGCTACACCTTC,CASSYKVRQGALGGYTF
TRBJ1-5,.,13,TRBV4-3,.,TGCGCCAGCAGCCAAGCTATAAATCAGCCCCAGCATTTT,CASSQAINQPQHF
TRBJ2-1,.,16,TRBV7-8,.,TGTGCCAGCAGCCCCAGCTCGGGATCGGGCTACAATGAGCAGTTCTTC,CASSPSSGSGYNEQFF
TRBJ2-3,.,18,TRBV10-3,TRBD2,TGTGCCATCAGTGAGTCTACTAGCGGCCCCTTTGGCACAGATACGCAGTATTTT,CAISESTSGPFGTDTQYF
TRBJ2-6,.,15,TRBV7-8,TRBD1,TGTGCCAGCGGCGGGACAGGGACTGGGGCCAACGTCCTGACTTTC,CASGGTGTGANVLTF
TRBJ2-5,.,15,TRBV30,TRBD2,TGTGCCTGGAGTGTATGGGGGAGGGTAGAAGAGACCCAGTACTTC,CAWSVWGRVEETQYF
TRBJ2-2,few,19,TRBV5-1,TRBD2,TGCGCCAGCAGCTCTACCCCCAAGACTAGCGGGGGGGACACCGGGGAGCTGTTTTTT,CASSSTPKTSGGDTGELFF
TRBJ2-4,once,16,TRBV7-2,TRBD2,TGTGCCAGCAGCTCCACTAGCGGGGGCCGTATAATCATTCAGTACTTC,CASSSTSGGRIIIQYF